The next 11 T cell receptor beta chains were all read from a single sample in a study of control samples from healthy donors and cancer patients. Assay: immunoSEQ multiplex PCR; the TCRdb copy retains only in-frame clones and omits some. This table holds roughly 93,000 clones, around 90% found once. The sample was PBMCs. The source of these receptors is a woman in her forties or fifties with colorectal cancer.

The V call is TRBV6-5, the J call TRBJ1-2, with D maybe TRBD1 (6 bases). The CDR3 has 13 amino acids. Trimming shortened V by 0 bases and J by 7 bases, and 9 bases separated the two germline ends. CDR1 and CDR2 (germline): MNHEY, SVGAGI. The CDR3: CASSYSQGAGYTF. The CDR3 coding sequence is TGTGCCAGCAGTTACTCACAGGGAGCTGGCTACACCTTC.

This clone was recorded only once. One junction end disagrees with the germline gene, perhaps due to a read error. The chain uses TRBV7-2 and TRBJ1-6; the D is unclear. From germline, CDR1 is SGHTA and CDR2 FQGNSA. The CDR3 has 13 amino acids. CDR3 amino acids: CASRFWANSPPHF. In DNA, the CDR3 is TGTGCCAGCAGATTTTGGGCCAATTCACCCCCCCACTTT.

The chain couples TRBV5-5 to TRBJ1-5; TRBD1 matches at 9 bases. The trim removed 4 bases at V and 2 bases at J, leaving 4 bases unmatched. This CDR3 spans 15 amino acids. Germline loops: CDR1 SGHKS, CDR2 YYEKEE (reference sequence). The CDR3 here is CASSIRTGGNQPQHF. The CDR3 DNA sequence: TGTGCCAGCAGCATCCGGACAGGGGGCAATCAGCCCCAGCATTTT.

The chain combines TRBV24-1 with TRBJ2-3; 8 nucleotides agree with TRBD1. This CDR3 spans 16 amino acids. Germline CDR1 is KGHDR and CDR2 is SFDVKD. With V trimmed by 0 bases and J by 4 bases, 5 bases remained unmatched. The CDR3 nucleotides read TGTGCCACCAGTGATTTGTCAGGGGGCGGCGCAGATACGCAGTATTTT. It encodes CATSDLSGGGADTQYF.

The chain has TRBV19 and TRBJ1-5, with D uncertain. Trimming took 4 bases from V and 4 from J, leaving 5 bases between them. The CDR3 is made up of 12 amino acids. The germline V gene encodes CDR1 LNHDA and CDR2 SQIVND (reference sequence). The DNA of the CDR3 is TGTGCCAGTAGTAACCATAATCAGCCCCAGCATTTT. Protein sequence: CASSNHNQPQHF.

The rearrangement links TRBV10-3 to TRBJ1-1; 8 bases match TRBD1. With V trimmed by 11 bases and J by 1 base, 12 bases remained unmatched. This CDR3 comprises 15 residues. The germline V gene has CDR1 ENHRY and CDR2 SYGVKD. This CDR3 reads CASTNRGTGNTEAFF. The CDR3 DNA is TGTGCCTCAACAAACCGAGGGACAGGGAACACTGAAGCTTTCTTT.

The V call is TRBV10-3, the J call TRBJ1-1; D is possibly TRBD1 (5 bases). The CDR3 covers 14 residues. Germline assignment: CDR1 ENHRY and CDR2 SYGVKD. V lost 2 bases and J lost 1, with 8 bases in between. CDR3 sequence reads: CAISELGGNTEAFF. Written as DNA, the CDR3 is TGTGCCATCAGTGAGCTCGGGGGGAACACTGAAGCTTTCTTT.

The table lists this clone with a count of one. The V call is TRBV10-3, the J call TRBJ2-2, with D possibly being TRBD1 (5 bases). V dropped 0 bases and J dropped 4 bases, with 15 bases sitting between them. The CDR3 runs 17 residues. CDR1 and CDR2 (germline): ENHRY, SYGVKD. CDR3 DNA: TGTGCCATCAGTGAGTCGGTTGGGGTAGGGGCCACCGGGGAGCTGTTTTTT. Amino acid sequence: CAISESVGVGATGELFF.

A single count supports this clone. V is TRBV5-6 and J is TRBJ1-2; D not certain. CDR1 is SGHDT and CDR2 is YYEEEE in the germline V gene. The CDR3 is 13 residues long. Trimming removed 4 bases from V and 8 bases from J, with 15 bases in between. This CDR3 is CASSLAPQGGYTF. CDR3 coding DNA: TGTGCCAGCAGCCTTGCCCCGCAAGGAGGCTACACCTTC.

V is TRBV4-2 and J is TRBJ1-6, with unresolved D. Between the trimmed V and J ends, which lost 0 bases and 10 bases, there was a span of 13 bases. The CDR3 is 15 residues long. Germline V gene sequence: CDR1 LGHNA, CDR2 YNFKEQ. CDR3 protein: CASSQDLDGSSPLHF. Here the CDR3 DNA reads TGTGCCAGCAGCCAAGATTTGGACGGTTCCTCACCCCTCCACTTT.

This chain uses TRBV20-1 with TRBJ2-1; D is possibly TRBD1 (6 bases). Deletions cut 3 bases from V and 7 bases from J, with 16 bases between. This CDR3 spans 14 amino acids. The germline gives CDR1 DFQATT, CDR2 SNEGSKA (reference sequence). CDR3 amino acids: CSASASTGLNEQFF. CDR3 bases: TGCAGTGCTAGTGCCTCCACAGGGCTGAATGAGCAGTTCTTC.